These T cell receptor beta chains were read from a single sample in a study of beta chain features in type 1 diabetes. Libraries were prepared by immunoSEQ multiplex PCR; TCRdb keeps only in-frame clonotypes and omits some of them. The sample has around 200,000 clones, about 13% seen once; the top ten hold about 0.66%. The sequenced sample consisted of central memory CD4+ T cells from blood. These receptors all stem from a young woman in good health. Both conserved end residues are part of each CDR3. A D gene is named only where the DNA matches it firmly.

j_call,v_call,d_call,cdr3_aa
TRBJ2-5,TRBV7-7,.,CATSRDTRQETQYF
TRBJ2-5,TRBV28,TRBD1,CASRPGPDRWETQYF
TRBJ2-5,TRBV29-1,.,CSVDGLPGRTQETQYF
TRBJ1-1,TRBV18,.,CASSLQTGNTEAFF
TRBJ2-3,TRBV7-2,TRBD1,CASSSGTGTGVYTQYF
TRBJ2-6,TRBV5-1,.,CASAEQSSDGANVLTF
TRBJ2-1,TRBV6-5,TRBD1,CASRRPGQGIDEQFF
TRBJ2-3,TRBV14,TRBD2,CASSQGGTSSADTQYF
TRBJ1-4,TRBV4-2,TRBD1,CASSDSQGLAEKLFF
TRBJ2-7,TRBV23-1,TRBD1,CASSQPGGYEQYF
TRBJ1-1,TRBV7-2,.,CASSEQGADTEAFF
TRBJ1-4,TRBV10-3,.,CAIAGATNEKLFF
TRBJ2-3,TRBV5-6,.,CASSLVGGTVTDTQYF
TRBJ1-1,TRBV15,TRBD1,CATSTTGMVQYTEAFF
TRBJ1-1,TRBV29-1,TRBD1,CSVTGQVRLTEAFF
TRBJ2-6,TRBV9,.,CASSVPRQTSGANVLTF
TRBJ1-1,TRBV7-2,.,CASSSQSRGNTEAFF
TRBJ1-3,TRBV18,.,CASSPLIDTIYF
TRBJ2-5,TRBV9,TRBD2,CASSGTSGRRGETQYF
TRBJ1-5,TRBV19,.,CASSKQQGIRNQPQHF
TRBJ2-7,TRBV28,.,CASSRTYGTKSSYEQYF
TRBJ2-7,TRBV2,.,CAIGAGSSYEQYF
TRBJ2-6,TRBV5-1,.,CASSLTGSGANVLTF
TRBJ2-5,TRBV9,.,CASSLGAGAETQYF
TRBJ1-1,TRBV6-1,.,CASSEAGGNTEAFF
TRBJ2-1,TRBV28,.,CATTTEANEQFF
TRBJ2-7,TRBV28,.,CASSLLYEQYF
TRBJ1-2,TRBV19,TRBD1,CASSNRGQHGYTF
TRBJ1-5,TRBV9,.,CASSVDGNQPQHF
TRBJ2-7,TRBV29-1,.,CSAGGVPSYEQYF
TRBJ2-6,TRBV9,.,CASSAPARSGLSSGANVLTF
TRBJ1-5,TRBV2,TRBD1,CASSGTGRNQPQHF
TRBJ2-7,TRBV15,TRBD1,CATSSPPGQGAEEQYF
TRBJ2-7,TRBV7-2,.,CASSLQGASSYEQYF
TRBJ2-1,TRBV11-2,.,CASSLTTSNYEQFF
TRBJ2-3,TRBV29-1,.,CSVDPTGFTDTQYF
TRBJ2-4,TRBV4-3,TRBD2,CASSQGGLAGDVQYF
TRBJ2-7,TRBV5-1,TRBD2,CASSYLAGGTYEQYF
TRBJ1-5,TRBV4-1,TRBD1,CASSRGQASYQPQHF
TRBJ1-5,TRBV30,.,CAWRMRTGNQPQHF
TRBJ2-1,TRBV7-2,.,CASSSRVGGVNNEQFF
TRBJ2-2,TRBV30,TRBD2,CAWSVRRGSDTGELFF
TRBJ2-6,TRBV4-3,.,CASSQGGLSSGANVLTF
TRBJ2-3,TRBV29-1,TRBD2,CSVVTLAGEGNTQYF
TRBJ2-5,TRBV13,.,CASSDGTAQETQYF
TRBJ2-6,TRBV9,TRBD1,CASSSPGTGVSGANVLTF
TRBJ1-2,TRBV27,TRBD1,CASTLKGQGNYGYTF
TRBJ2-5,TRBV21-1,.,CASSKGEETQYF
TRBJ1-1,TRBV12-5,TRBD1,CASGFAGTGRMNTEAFF
TRBJ2-3,TRBV2,TRBD2,CASSGRGPGTDTQYF
TRBJ2-2,TRBV2,.,CASTTWGRNTGELFF
TRBJ2-1,TRBV18,TRBD2,CASSLTSGEGNEQFF
TRBJ1-5,TRBV7-9,.,CASSLGAGGDQPQHF
TRBJ1-2,TRBV7-9,TRBD1,CASSLGQGANYGYTF
TRBJ1-2,TRBV15,.,CATSREDSHGYTF
TRBJ1-5,TRBV27,TRBD1,CASRGGRGQPQHF
TRBJ2-5,TRBV7-6,.,CASSALEETQYF
TRBJ2-7,TRBV9,TRBD2,CASSVGVTSGNYEQYF
TRBJ2-3,TRBV29-1,.,CSVSASVGTDTQYF
TRBJ2-3,TRBV5-1,TRBD1,CASSLFGTGSTDTQYF